The 12 T cell receptor beta chains in this list originate from one sample, sequenced in a study of blood T cell repertoires in COVID-19. The table came from immunoSEQ multiplex PCR; TCRdb's copy has only in-frame clones and leaves some out. The profile shows hundreds of thousands of clones, 90% of them singletons. The sample comprised PBMCs or T cells enriched from blood (not recorded which). The receptors originated from a woman between 18 and 30 years old with acute COVID-19.

This chain joins TRBV27 and TRBJ2-7; D remains ambiguous. CDR3 size: 13 residues. Per germline, CDR1 MNHEY and CDR2 SMNVEV (reference sequence). Trimming left V 3 bases short and J 1 base short, with 7 bases between. Here the CDR3 DNA reads TGTGCCAGCAGTTTCGAGGAGTCCTACGAGCAGTACTTC. It encodes CASSFEESYEQYF.

The chain links TRBV6-5 to TRBJ2-1; TRBD2 matches at 11 bases. This CDR3 is built from 15 residues. V gave up 7 bases and J gave up 9 bases; unmatched junction bases: 11. CDR1 and CDR2 from the germline V gene are MNHEY and SVGAGI. The CDR3 sequence: CASTKLAGDRGEQFF. CDR3 bases: TGTGCCAGCACCAAACTAGCGGGAGATCGGGGTGAGCAGTTCTTC.

The J gene is TRBJ2-7, the V gene TRBV7-9, with a tentative D call TRBD1 (6 bases). CDR3 length: 15 residues. Between the trimmed V and J ends, which lost 4 bases and 4 bases, there was a span of 17 bases. Per the germline V gene, CDR1 is SEHNR and CDR2 is FQNEAQ (reference sequence). CDR3 sequence reads: CASSSTSGTRYEQYF. The CDR3 DNA reads as TGTGCCAGCAGCTCGACCTCCGGGACACGTTACGAGCAGTACTTC.

This chain links TRBV5-1 with TRBJ1-4; the match to TRBD1 covers 9 bases. The CDR3 length is 20 residues. The germline gives CDR1 SGHRS, CDR2 YFSETQ. J lost 4 bases, V lost 0 bases, and 16 bases had no gene match. The CDR3 protein is CASSLALGTGRLARNEKLFF. The CDR3, as DNA: TGCGCCAGCAGCTTGGCCCTGGGGACAGGGCGCCTCGCCCGTAATGAAAAACTGTTTTTT.

Details on this clone: A read error may produce the germline difference seen at one junction end. V and J are TRBV12-3 or TRBV12-4 and TRBJ2-7; TRBD2 matches 14 bases. The CDR3 contains 13 residues. CDR3 loop: CASSGTSGRGGDF. In DNA form, the CDR3 reads TGTGCCAGCAGCGGGACTAGCGGGAGAGGGGGTGACTTC.

The V gene is TRBV27, the J gene TRBJ1-1; D might be TRBD1 (5 bases). CDR3 length equals 15 residues. Germline V gene lookup returns CDR1 MNHEY and CDR2 SMNVEV (reference sequence). The ends were cut back, 8 bases at V and 6 bases at J, with 22 bases in the middle. The CDR3, as DNA: TGTGCCAGCGGCCTCCGTGAAGGGCGGGGGGCTGAAGCTTTCTTT. Translating gives CASGLREGRGAEAFF.

The chain has TRBV5-8 and TRBJ1-5, with D possibly being TRBD1 (5 bases). Germline-derived CDR1 and CDR2 are SGHTS and YDEGEE. Trimming removed 5 bases at V and 3 bases at J, with 12 bases between. There are 14 residues in the CDR3. The CDR3 here is CASSYDSFNQPQHF. CDR3 nucleotide sequence: TGTGCCAGCAGTTATGACAGCTTCAATCAGCCCCAGCATTTT.

This clone was seen a single time. The chain links TRBV9 to TRBJ1-1; no reliable D call. The V end was cut by 0 bases, the J end by 0 bases, with 3 bases between. The CDR3 runs to 13 residues. Germline values: CDR1 SGDLS, CDR2 YYNGEE. As DNA, the CDR3 is TGTGCCAGCAGCGTAGACTTGAACACTGAAGCTTTCTTT. Translated: CASSVDLNTEAFF.

V and J are TRBV3-1 (or the pseudogene TRBV3-2) and TRBJ2-5; D is possibly TRBD1 (6 bases). Looked up from germline, CDR1 is LGHDT and CDR2 is YNNKEL (reference sequence). This CDR3 has 14 amino acids. V was trimmed by 4 bases and J by 2 bases, leaving 11 bases between them. CDR3 in amino acids: CASSLKGTQETQYF. The CDR3 bases are TGTGCCAGCAGCCTCAAGGGGACACAAGAGACCCAGTACTTC.

J is TRBJ1-1 and V is TRBV25-1; 8 nucleotides line up with TRBD1. Losses at the gene ends were 7 bases for V and 3 bases for J; bases not matched to a gene: 4. This CDR3 is 13 amino acids long. Germline lookup yields CDR1 MGHDK and CDR2 SYGVNS. The CDR3 DNA is TGTGCCAGCAAACACAGGGGGGACACTGAAGCTTTCTTT. Its protein product is CASKHRGDTEAFF.

The gene calls are TRBV13 and TRBJ2-7, with D perhaps matching TRBD1 (7 bases). Germline values: CDR1 PRHDT, CDR2 FYEKMQ (reference sequence). V lost 5 bases and J lost 2, with 28 bases in between. This CDR3 comprises 19 residues. In nucleotides, the CDR3 is TGTGCCAGCAGCCCCCCGATGACAGGGACTTCAGGCGCCCCCTACGAGCAGTACTTC. It encodes CASSPPMTGTSGAPYEQYF. Full variable domain (outside the CDR3, taken from reference TRBV13 and TRBJ2-7): AAGVIQSPRHLIKEKRETATLKCYPIPRHDTVYWYQQGPGQDPQFLISFYEKMQSDKGSIPDRFSAQQFSDYHSELNMSSLELGDSALYFCASSPPMTGTSGAPYEQYFGPGTRLTVT.

The CDR3 sequence is CASSEGTDTQYF. CDR3 nucleotide sequence: TGTGCCAGCAGCGAGGGGACAGATACGCAGTATTTT. The chain joins TRBV9 to TRBJ2-3, with TRBD1 as a possible D gene (5 bases). The CDR3 covers 12 residues. Looked up from germline, CDR1 is SGDLS and CDR2 is YYNGEE. The germline V and J ends were trimmed by 3 bases and 3 bases, with 5 bases remaining between them.